This T cell receptor beta chain originates from a study of control samples from healthy donors and cancer patients. V was pared by 2 bases and J by 7 bases, with 14 bases between. From germline, CDR1 is SQVTM and CDR2 ANQGSEA. The CDR3 has 14 residues. Only in-frame clones appear in the TCRdb table, and some are missing; sequencing was by immunoSEQ multiplex PCR. The sample lists 95,000 to 100,000 clones, roughly 91% occurring once. This rearrangement joins TRBV29-1 to TRBJ1-4; D is perhaps TRBD1 (6 bases). The source of this sequence is a man aged 25 to 40 in good health. Sequencing was done on a sample of blood. This CDR3 reads CSVESEGDAEKLFF. DNA for the CDR3: TGCAGCGTTGAATCGGAGGGGGACGCTGAAAAACTGTTTTTT.